Following are 23 T cell receptor beta chains from one sample sequenced in a study of CXCR3-negative and CXCR3-positive naive CD8 T cells. TRB cDNA was prepared as libraries by UMI-labeled 5' RACE. After re-calling the 5' RACE reads, TCRdb lists one entry per CDR3 protein, DNA absent. This table lists 90,000 to 100,000 distinct CDR3 sequences. The specimen sequenced was naive CXCR3- CD8+ T cells from blood. The subset was: CD45RO-CCR7+CD27+CD95- naive CD8+ T cells lacking CXCR3 (TNR3-). Receptor source: a human donor in good health. Some clones in this sample may be carry-over from other donors' samples.

This sequence joins TRBV7-9 and TRBJ1-1. CDR3 length: 17 residues. CDR1 is SEHNR and CDR2 is FQNEAQ in the germline V gene (reference sequence). The chain's CDR3 is CASSLAEGQLGSTEAFF.

The chain recombines TRBV7-3 with TRBJ1-1. Germline assignment: CDR1 SGHTA and CDR2 FQGTGA. The CDR3 is 13 residues long. The CDR3 protein is CASSSMLGAEAFF.

The rearrangement links TRBV29-1 to TRBJ2-2; TCRdb's D call, TRBD1, is unchecked because there is no DNA. This CDR3 is built from 12 residues. Germline values: CDR1 SQVTM, CDR2 ANQGSEA. CDR3 region: CSVRQGAGELFF.

This chain uses TRBV20-1 with TRBJ2-7. Looked up from germline, CDR1 is DFQATT and CDR2 is SNEGSKA (reference sequence). This CDR3 comprises 13 residues. The CDR3 loop reads CSAFGQGLLEQYF.

J is TRBJ2-1 and V is TRBV6-2 or TRBV6-3. The length of the CDR3 is 13 residues. Germline CDR1 is MNHEY and CDR2 is SVGEGT. The CDR3 reads CASSYGLHNEQFF.

The V gene is TRBV29-1, the J gene TRBJ2-1; TCRdb lists TRBD1, though no DNA is available to test this call. This CDR3 region has 13 residues. The germline V gene has CDR1 SQVTM and CDR2 ANQGSEA. The CDR3 loop reads CSVEDPGYDKQFF.

This chain links TRBV20-1 with TRBJ1-2; the D call from TCRdb, TRBD1, cannot be confirmed without DNA. The germline CDR1 and CDR2 sequences are DFQATT and SNEGSKA (reference sequence). The CDR3 length is 17 residues. CDR3 region: CSARDAPERQAYYGYTF.

The J gene is TRBJ2-5, the V gene TRBV5-1. Germline lookup yields CDR1 SGHRS and CDR2 YFSETQ. CDR3 size: 14 residues. CDR3 in amino acids: CASSLEWDRETQYF.

The rearrangement joins TRBV15 to TRBJ2-3; absent DNA, TCRdb's TRBD1 call cannot be checked. This CDR3 is 19 amino acids long. The germline V gene has CDR1 LNHNV and CDR2 YYDKDF (reference sequence). CDR3 sequence reads: CATSGPPIVARRNSDTQYF.

This chain links TRBV12-3 or TRBV12-4 with TRBJ2-1; TCRdb names TRBD2, which stays unverified in the absence of DNA. The CDR3 loop spans 16 amino acids. The CDR3 loop is CASSPASGASYNEQFF.

The chain combines TRBV7-9 with TRBJ2-1; TCRdb's assignment of TRBD2 cannot be checked, as there is no DNA. This CDR3 is 12 amino acids long. Germline V lookup: CDR1 SEHNR, CDR2 FQNEAQ (reference sequence). The CDR3 is CASSWEGGEQFF.

The chain uses TRBV29-1 and TRBJ2-7; lacking DNA, the TRBD1 call made by TCRdb goes unchecked. This CDR3 has 14 amino acids. Germline V lookup: CDR1 SQVTM, CDR2 ANQGSEA. The CDR3 is CSVTTGGSHYEQYF.

CDR3 loop: CASSLLADPNEKLFF. The chain joins TRBV28 to TRBJ1-4. This CDR3 has 15 residues. From germline, CDR1 is MDHEN and CDR2 SYDVKM.

The genes are TRBV7-9 and TRBJ2-7; TCRdb reports TRBD2, a call that lacks DNA to check it against. Germline CDR1 and CDR2: SEHNR and FQNEAQ (reference sequence). The length of the CDR3 is 14 residues. CDR3 loop: CASGPPLGGYEQYF.

The rearrangement uses TRBV9 and TRBJ1-2; the D call of TRBD1 rests on TCRdb alone, since no DNA is present to check it. Looked up from germline, CDR1 is SGDLS and CDR2 is YYNGEE. This CDR3 region has 15 residues. The CDR3 reads CASSAGQGADYGYTF.

The CDR3 here is CASSPGGLYEQYF. The chain is built from TRBV7-7 and TRBJ2-7; TCRdb's D gene call, TRBD1, goes unchecked for lack of DNA. The CDR3 has 13 residues. CDR1 and CDR2 from the germline V gene are SSHAT and FNYEAQ (reference sequence). Looking up the rest from reference TRBV7-7 and TRBJ2-7 gives the full variable domain: GAGVSQSPRYKVTKRGQDVTLRCDPISSHATLYWYQQALGQGPEFLTYFNYEAQPDKSGLPSDRFSAERPEGSISTLTIQRTEQRDSAMYRCASSPGGLYEQYFGPGTRLTVT.

The chain carries TRBV2 and TRBJ2-1; checking the TCRdb D call of TRBD2 is not possible without DNA. The CDR3 has 17 amino acids. CDR1 SNHLY and CDR2 FYNNEI come from the germline V gene. The CDR3 reads CASSGGGRQVPSNEQFF.

The V and J genes are TRBV13 and TRBJ2-7; there is no DNA to check the TCRdb D call of TRBD1. The CDR3 consists of 16 residues. CDR1 PRHDT and CDR2 FYEKMQ come from the germline V gene (reference sequence). CDR3: CASSTAQGANPYEQYF.

The chain's CDR3 is CARSLIGGQKFLVAKNIQYF. J is TRBJ2-4 and V is TRBV5-3. TRBV5-3 is an open reading frame whose function is uncertain. CDR3 length equals 20 residues.

The V gene is TRBV20-1, the J gene TRBJ2-7; TCRdb names TRBD1, which stays unverified in the absence of DNA. Germline assignment: CDR1 DFQATT and CDR2 SNEGSKA (reference sequence). This CDR3 region has 12 residues. CDR3 sequence reads: CSARTGTYEQYF.

The chain links TRBV9 to TRBJ2-7; there is no DNA to check the TCRdb D call of TRBD1. This CDR3 is 15 amino acids long. CDR1 is SGDLS, CDR2 YYNGEE, per germline. CDR3 in amino acids: CASSVAGQGAYEQYF.

V and J are TRBV27 and TRBJ1-5. The CDR3 covers 14 residues. Germline CDR1 is MNHEY and CDR2 is SMNVEV (reference sequence). The CDR3: CASSLLVGNQPQHF.

The chain uses TRBV4-2 and TRBJ2-3; there is no DNA to check the TCRdb D call of TRBD2. Germline V gene lookup returns CDR1 LGHNA and CDR2 YNFKEQ. This CDR3 spans 17 amino acids. This CDR3 reads CASSQETSGNARDTQYF.